Each of the 4 T cell receptor beta chains below was sequenced from the same sample in a study of CD8 T cells in Susac syndrome. RNA, at roughly 0.45 to 1 ug, was reverse transcribed with random hexamers. Each CDR3 protein is one row after TCRdb ran MiXCR on the immunoSEQ multiplex PCR reads. This table has around 81,000 distinct CDR3 sequences, about 93% appearing once. The sequenced sample was CD8+ T cells from PBMCs. All receptors derive from a human donor with Susac syndrome.

The rearrangement joins TRBV28 to TRBJ2-1; D call uncertain. Germline V gene data show CDR1 as MDHEN and CDR2 as SYDVKM. The CDR3 length is 13 residues. V lost 2 bases, J lost 8 bases, and 10 bases lay in between. This CDR3 is CASSLTRSDEQFF. For the CDR3, the DNA is TGTGCCAGCAGTTTAACAAGATCGGATGAGCAGTTCTTC.

V gene TRBV12-3 or TRBV12-4 combines with J gene TRBJ2-7; D not certain. The CDR3 is made up of 13 amino acids. Trimming removed 6 bases from V and 4 bases from J, with 13 bases in between. CDR3 sequence: CASSPPGLYEQYF. CDR3 bases: TGTGCCAGCAGCCCACCCGGGCTGTACGAGCAGTACTTC.

The gene calls are TRBV15 and TRBJ2-1; tentatively, D is TRBD2 (6 bases). CDR1 LNHNV and CDR2 YYDKDF come from the germline V gene (reference sequence). Between the trimmed V and J ends, which lost 2 bases and 6 bases, there was a span of 11 bases. The CDR3 extends over 14 amino acids. In DNA, the CDR3 is TGTGCCACCAGCAGACGGAGGGATCTCAATGAGCAGTTCTTC. This encodes CATSRRRDLNEQFF.

The chain couples TRBV14 to TRBJ2-1; D may correspond to TRBD1 or TRBD2 (5 bases each). The CDR3 covers 16 residues. Trimming took off 0 bases at V and 2 bases at J, with 11 bases between the two ends. From germline, CDR1 is SGHDN and CDR2 FVKESK. The DNA for the CDR3 is TGTGCCAGCAGCCAAGAGGCAGGGACCCCCTACAATGAGCAGTTCTTC. Amino acid sequence: CASSQEAGTPYNEQFF.